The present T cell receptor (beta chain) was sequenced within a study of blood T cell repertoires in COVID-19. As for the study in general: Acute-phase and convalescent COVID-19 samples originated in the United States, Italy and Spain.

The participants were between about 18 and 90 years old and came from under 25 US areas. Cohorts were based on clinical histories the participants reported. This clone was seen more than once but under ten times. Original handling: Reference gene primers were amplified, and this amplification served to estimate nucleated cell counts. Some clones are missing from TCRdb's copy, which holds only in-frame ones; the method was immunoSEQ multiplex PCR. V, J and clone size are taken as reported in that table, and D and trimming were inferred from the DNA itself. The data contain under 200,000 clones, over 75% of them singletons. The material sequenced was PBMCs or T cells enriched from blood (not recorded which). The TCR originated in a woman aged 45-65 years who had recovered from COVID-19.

CDR3: CASSIGLASYEQYF. DNA for the CDR3: TGTGCCAGTAGTATAGGACTAGCCTCCTACGAGCAGTACTTC. This chain connects TRBV19 to TRBJ2-7; 7 nucleotides align to TRBD2. The CDR3 is 14 residues long. The germline V gene encodes CDR1 LNHDA and CDR2 SQIVND (reference sequence). V lost 1 base and J lost 0; bases outside the gene matches: 0. Combining the CDR3 with reference TRBV19 and TRBJ2-7 gives the whole variable domain DGGITQSPKYLFRKEGQNVTLSCEQNLNHDAMYWYRQDPGQGLRLIYYSQIVNDFQKGDIAEGYSVSREKKESFPLTVTSAQKNPTAFYLCASSIGLASYEQYFGPGTRLTVT.